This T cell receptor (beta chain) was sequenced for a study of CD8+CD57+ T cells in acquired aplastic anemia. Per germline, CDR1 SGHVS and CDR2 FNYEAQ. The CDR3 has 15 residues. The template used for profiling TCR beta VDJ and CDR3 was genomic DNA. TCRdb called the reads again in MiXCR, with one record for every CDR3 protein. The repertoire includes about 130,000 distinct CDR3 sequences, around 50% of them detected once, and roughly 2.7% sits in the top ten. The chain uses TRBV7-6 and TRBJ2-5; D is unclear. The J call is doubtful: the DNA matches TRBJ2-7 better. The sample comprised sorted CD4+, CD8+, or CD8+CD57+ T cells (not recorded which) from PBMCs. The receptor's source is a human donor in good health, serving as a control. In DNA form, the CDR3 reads TGTGCCAGCAGCTTAGAGGGCCAGCCGTTCTACGAGCAGTACTTC. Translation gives CASSLEGQPFYEQYF.